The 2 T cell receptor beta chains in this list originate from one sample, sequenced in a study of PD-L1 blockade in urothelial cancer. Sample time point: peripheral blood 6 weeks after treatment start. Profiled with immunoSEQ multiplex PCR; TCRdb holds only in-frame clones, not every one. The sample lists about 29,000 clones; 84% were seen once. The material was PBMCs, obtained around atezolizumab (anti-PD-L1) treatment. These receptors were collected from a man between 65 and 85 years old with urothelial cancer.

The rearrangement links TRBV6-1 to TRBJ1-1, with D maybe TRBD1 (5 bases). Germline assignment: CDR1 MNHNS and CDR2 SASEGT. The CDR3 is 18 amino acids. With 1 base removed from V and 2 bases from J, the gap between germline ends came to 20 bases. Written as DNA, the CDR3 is TGTGCCAGCAGTGAAGGGGCTTATCGGGCCAGGACAAACACTGAAGCTTTCTTT. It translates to CASSEGAYRARTNTEAFF.

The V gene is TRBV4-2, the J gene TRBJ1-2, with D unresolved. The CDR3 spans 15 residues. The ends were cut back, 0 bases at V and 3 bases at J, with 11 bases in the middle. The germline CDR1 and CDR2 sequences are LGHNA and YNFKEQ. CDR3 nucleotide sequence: TGTGCCAGCAGCCAAGATCAGGTCGGTTACTATGGCTACACCTTC. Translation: CASSQDQVGYYGYTF.